This T cell receptor beta chain was recorded in a study of cytomegalovirus exposure and HLA in healthy donors. CDR3 length: 13 amino acids. Trimming took off 7 bases at V and 5 bases at J, with 15 bases between the two ends. Germline V lookup: CDR1 WSHSY, CDR2 SAAADI. PCR involved 60 Vbeta and 13 Jbeta primers. TCRdb's copy holds only in-frame clones and misses some; the assay was immunoSEQ multiplex PCR. Of about 140,000 clones in the sample, about 74% were seen once. This TCR came from a man between 25 and 39 years old in good health and CMV-seronegative. This chain connects TRBV10-2 to TRBJ2-7; the D gene is possibly TRBD1 (6 bases). What was sequenced was PBMCs. The CDR3 DNA is TGCGCCAGCATTGGGACATCTCGGCACGAGCAGTACTTC. Its translation is CASIGTSRHEQYF.